The 11 T cell receptor beta chains in this list originate from one sample, sequenced in a study of T cell responses to AZD1222 COVID-19 vaccine. Repertoires were generated with immunoSEQ multiplex PCR, while TCRdb's copy carries only in-frame clones and drops some. The top ten clones hold roughly 8% of a sample with more than 95,000 clones, more than 75% of them seen once. The sample in question was peripheral blood, obtained on day 0 of AZD1222 vaccination. All receptors derive from an adult in good health.

The V and J genes are TRBV6-5 and TRBJ1-3; D gene uncertain. Germline CDR1 MNHEY, CDR2 SVGAGI. This CDR3 spans 13 amino acids. V shed 6 bases and J shed 0 bases, with 6 bases lying between them. The CDR3 sequence: CASSQVSGNTIYF. DNA of the CDR3: TGTGCCAGCAGCCAGGTCTCTGGAAACACCATATATTTT.

As DNA, the CDR3 is TGTGCCAGCAGTGAGGTCCCGATGGAGCTGTTTTTT. It translates to CASSEVPMELFF. This chain joins TRBV25-1 and TRBJ2-2; D remains unclear. The CDR3 contains 12 residues. From germline, CDR1 is MGHDK and CDR2 SYGVNS. Trimming left V 3 bases short and J 10 bases short, with 9 bases between.

The chain couples TRBV20-1 to TRBJ1-2; D unresolved. The V and J ends lost 6 bases and 0 bases respectively, with 8 bases between them. The V gene's germline CDR1 is DFQATT and CDR2 SNEGSKA (reference sequence). The CDR3 loop spans 12 amino acids. The CDR3 loop reads CSASGSNYGYTF. CDR3 bases: TGCAGTGCCAGTGGTTCTAACTATGGCTACACCTTC.

V usage is TRBV12-3 or TRBV12-4 and J usage is TRBJ1-1; D gene uncertain. The germline V and J ends were trimmed by 7 bases and 0 bases, with 9 bases remaining between them. The CDR3 is made up of 13 amino acids. In DNA form, the CDR3 reads TGTGCCAGCACCAGGACGGTGAACACTGAAGCTTTCTTT. Translated: CASTRTVNTEAFF.

This chain connects TRBV28 to TRBJ1-6; the D gene is possibly TRBD1 (6 bases). CDR1 and CDR2 from the germline V gene are MDHEN and SYDVKM. This CDR3 region has 13 residues. With 8 bases removed from V and 10 bases from J, the gap between germline ends came to 15 bases. The CDR3 bases are TGTGCCAGCGGTTACAGGGTACGATCACCCCTCCACTTT. It codes for CASGYRVRSPLHF.

This sequence joins TRBV7-2 and TRBJ1-6; no reliable D call. Trimming removed 4 bases from V and 5 bases from J, with 9 bases in between. The length of the CDR3 is 14 residues. Looked up from germline, CDR1 is SGHTA and CDR2 is FQGNSA. CDR3 protein: CASSSDTHNSPLHF. CDR3 coding DNA: TGTGCCAGCAGCTCCGACACCCATAATTCACCCCTCCACTTT.

This chain uses TRBV19 with TRBJ2-7; possibly TRBD1 for D (6 bases). Per germline, CDR1 LNHDA and CDR2 SQIVND (reference sequence). The CDR3 totals 12 residues. Trimming took 10 bases from V and 5 from J, leaving 15 bases between them. Written as DNA, the CDR3 is TGTGCCACAAACAGGGCCGGCCACGAGCAGTACTTC. Translated, it gives CATNRAGHEQYF.

This chain connects TRBV2 to TRBJ1-6; D remains unclear. V lost 6 bases and J lost 14, with 20 bases in between. Germline V gives CDR1 SNHLY, CDR2 FYNNEI. CDR3 size: 14 residues. This CDR3 is CASSHEGNLLALHF. CDR3 in DNA: TGTGCCAGCAGCCACGAGGGTAACCTCTTAGCCCTCCACTTT.

V is TRBV27 and J is TRBJ1-4, with unresolved D. The germline gives CDR1 MNHEY, CDR2 SMNVEV (reference sequence). Trimming shortened V by 6 bases and J by 7 bases, and 18 bases separated the two germline ends. This CDR3 has 15 amino acids. As DNA, the CDR3 is TGTGCCAGCAGGATTATGTCAGGAGGCGGTGAAAAACTGTTTTTT. Protein sequence: CASRIMSGGGEKLFF.

This sequence joins TRBV5-5 and TRBJ1-4; TRBD1 agrees at 7 bases. This CDR3 contains 15 residues. Germline CDR1 and CDR2: SGHKS and YYEKEE (reference sequence). V was clipped by 0 bases and J by 4 bases; unmatched bases: 3. The CDR3 sequence: CASSLGGTVNEKLFF. CDR3 nucleotide sequence: TGTGCCAGCAGCTTGGGCGGGACAGTTAATGAAAAACTGTTTTTT.

V is TRBV27 and J is TRBJ1-2, with D maybe TRBD1 (5 bases). Trimming left V 3 bases short and J 8 bases short, with 13 bases between. Germline values: CDR1 MNHEY, CDR2 SMNVEV (reference sequence). The CDR3 contains 13 residues. In nucleotides, the CDR3 is TGTGCCAGCAGTTTGGGGACGAGGGGCGGCTACACCTTC. This sequence encodes CASSLGTRGGYTF.